This entry concerns a single T cell receptor (beta chain). In the study's own analysis: Amplifying reference gene primers gave estimates of nucleated cell counts. Sequencing used immunoSEQ multiplex PCR; TCRdb keeps in-frame clones, though not all of them. The V and J calls and clone size come from that table; D and trimming were worked out from the DNA. In the table there are around 180,000 clones, 87% of which are singletons. Germline V gene lookup returns CDR1 MNHEY and CDR2 SVGAGI. CDR3 length: 15 amino acids. V gave up 6 bases and J gave up 1 base; unmatched junction bases: 6. This entry belongs to a study of blood T cell repertoires in COVID-19. Overall study: Some COVID-19 samples were acute and others convalescent; all came from the United States, Italy and Spain. T cells, B-cell-depleted T cells, or PBMCs provided the cDNA or gDNA that served as material.

The chain is built from TRBV6-5 and TRBJ2-7, with 10 bases aligning to TRBD2. Sequencing was carried out using peripheral blood. This sequence originates from a man between 35 and 55 years old with active or convalescent COVID-19. CDR3 protein: CASSRTSGVSYEQYF. CDR3 DNA: TGTGCCAGCAGCCGCACTAGCGGGGTATCCTACGAGCAGTACTTC.